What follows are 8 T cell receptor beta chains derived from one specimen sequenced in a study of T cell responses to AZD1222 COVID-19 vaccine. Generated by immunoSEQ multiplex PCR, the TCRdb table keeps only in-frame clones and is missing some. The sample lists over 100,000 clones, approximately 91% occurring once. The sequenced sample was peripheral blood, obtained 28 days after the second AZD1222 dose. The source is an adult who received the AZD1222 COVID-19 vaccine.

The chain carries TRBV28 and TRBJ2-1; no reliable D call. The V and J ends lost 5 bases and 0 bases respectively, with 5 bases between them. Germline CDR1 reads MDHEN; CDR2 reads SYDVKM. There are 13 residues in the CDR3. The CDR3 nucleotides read TGTGCCAGCAGTCCTCGCTCCTACAATGAGCAGTTCTTC. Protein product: CASSPRSYNEQFF.

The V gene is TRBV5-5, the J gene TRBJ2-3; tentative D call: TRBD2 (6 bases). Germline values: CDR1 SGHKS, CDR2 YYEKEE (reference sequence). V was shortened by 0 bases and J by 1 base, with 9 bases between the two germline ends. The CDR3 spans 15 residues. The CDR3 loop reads CASSLVGGGTDTQYF. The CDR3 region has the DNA TGTGCCAGCAGCTTGGTCGGGGGTGGCACAGATACGCAGTATTTT.

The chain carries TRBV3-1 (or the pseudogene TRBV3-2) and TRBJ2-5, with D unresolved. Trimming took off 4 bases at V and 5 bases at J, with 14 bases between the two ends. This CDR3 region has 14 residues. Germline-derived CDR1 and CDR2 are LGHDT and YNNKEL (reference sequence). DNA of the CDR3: TGTGCCAGCAGCCCAGACCCCCTGGGGGAGACCCAGTACTTC. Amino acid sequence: CASSPDPLGETQYF.

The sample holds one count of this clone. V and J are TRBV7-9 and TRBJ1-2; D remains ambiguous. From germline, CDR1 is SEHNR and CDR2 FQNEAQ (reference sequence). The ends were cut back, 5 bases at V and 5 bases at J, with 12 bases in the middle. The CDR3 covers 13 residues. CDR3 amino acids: CASSPWTYYGYTF. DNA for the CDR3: TGTGCCAGCAGCCCCTGGACCTATTATGGCTACACCTTC.

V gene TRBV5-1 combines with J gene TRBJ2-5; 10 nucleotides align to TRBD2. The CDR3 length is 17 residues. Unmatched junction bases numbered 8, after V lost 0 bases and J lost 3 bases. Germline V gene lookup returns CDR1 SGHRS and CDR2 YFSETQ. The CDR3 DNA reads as TGCGCCAGCAGCTTGGCCCCAGCGGGAGGGGACAAAGAGACCCAGTACTTC. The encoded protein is CASSLAPAGGDKETQYF.

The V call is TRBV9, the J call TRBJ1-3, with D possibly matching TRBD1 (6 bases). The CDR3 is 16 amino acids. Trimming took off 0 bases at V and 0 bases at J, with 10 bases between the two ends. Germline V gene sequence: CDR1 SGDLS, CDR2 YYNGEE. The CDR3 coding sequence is TGTGCCAGCAGCGTAGAGGGGGGGTTCTCTGGAAACACCATATATTTT. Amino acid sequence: CASSVEGGFSGNTIYF.

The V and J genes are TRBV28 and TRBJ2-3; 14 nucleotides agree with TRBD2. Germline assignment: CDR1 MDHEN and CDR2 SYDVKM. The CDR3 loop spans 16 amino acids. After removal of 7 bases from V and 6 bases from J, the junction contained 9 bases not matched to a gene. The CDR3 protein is CASTPTSGRGEDTQYF. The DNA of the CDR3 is TGTGCCAGCACCCCGACTAGCGGGAGGGGAGAGGATACGCAGTATTTT.

The DNA for the CDR3 is TGTGCCAGCAGGCGGACAACCTGGGGTGAGCAGTTCTTC. Its translation: CASRRTTWGEQFF. V gene TRBV6-5 combines with J gene TRBJ2-1; D might be TRBD1 (5 bases). Germline V lookup: CDR1 MNHEY, CDR2 SVGAGI. This CDR3 comprises 13 residues. Trimming left V 6 bases short and J 9 bases short, with 15 bases between.